The 11 T cell receptor beta chains presented below share a single source sample, sequenced in a study of cytomegalovirus exposure and HLA in healthy donors. The PCR made use of 60 Vbeta and 13 Jbeta primers. TCRdb keeps only in-frame clones here, not all; method: immunoSEQ multiplex PCR. This sample has 150,000 to 200,000 clones; roughly 80% occur once, and the top ten carry roughly 1.6%. The specimen was PBMCs. The receptors were gathered from a woman aged 18 to 35 in good health and CMV-seronegative.

The V gene is TRBV7-2, the J gene TRBJ2-5, with 10 bases fitting TRBD2. V lost 3 bases to trimming and J lost 5 bases; unmatched junction nucleotides: 12. Germline V lookup: CDR1 SGHTA, CDR2 FQGNSA. The CDR3 is 17 amino acids. CDR3 loop: CASSFPLAGGSFETQYF. CDR3 nucleotide sequence: TGTGCCAGCAGCTTCCCCTTAGCGGGAGGTTCTTTCGAGACCCAGTACTTC.

The rearrangement links TRBV6-4 to TRBJ2-1, with D hard to call. Germline values: CDR1 MRHNA, CDR2 SNTAGT. V lost 3 bases and J 10 bases, leaving 13 bases between the germline ends. CDR3 length: 13 residues. CDR3 region: CASSEARAGEQFF. The CDR3 DNA follows: TGTGCCAGCAGTGAGGCAAGAGCAGGAGAGCAGTTCTTC.

This clone is a singleton in its sample. V usage is TRBV27 and J usage is TRBJ2-4; D may be TRBD2 (5 bases). The CDR3 is 16 residues long. Germline values: CDR1 MNHEY, CDR2 SMNVEV (reference sequence). V lost 4 bases, J lost 0 bases, and 13 bases lay in between. The CDR3 DNA reads as TGTGCCAGCAGTTCCAAAATTCGGGAAGCCAAAAACATTCAGTACTTC. Encoded protein: CASSSKIREAKNIQYF.

This chain uses TRBV10-3 with TRBJ2-3; TRBD2 matches at 10 bases. The CDR3 is made up of 17 amino acids. Trimming at V came to 0 bases and at J to 5 bases, leaving 8 bases not matched to a gene. The V gene's germline CDR1 is ENHRY and CDR2 SYGVKD. CDR3 in amino acids: CAISESPAGGALDTQYF. CDR3 nucleotides: TGTGCCATCAGTGAGTCCCCAGCGGGAGGGGCCCTAGATACGCAGTATTTT.

The chain recombines TRBV2 with TRBJ2-7; 7 positions match TRBD2. With V trimmed by 3 bases and J by 0 bases, 5 bases remained unmatched. In germline, CDR1 is SNHLY, CDR2 FYNNEI. The CDR3 is 15 amino acids. CDR3 coding DNA: TGTGCCAGCAGTGAGACAAGCGGGAACTCCTACGAGCAGTACTTC. As protein: CASSETSGNSYEQYF.

The genes are TRBV18 and TRBJ1-4, with a tentative D call TRBD1 (5 bases). Germline lookup yields CDR1 KGHSH and CDR2 LQKENI. V gave up 4 bases and J gave up 3 bases, with 9 bases separating them. This CDR3 is built from 14 residues. The CDR3 protein is CASSLTDPNEKLFF. In nucleotides, the CDR3 is TGTGCCAGCTCACTGACAGATCCTAATGAAAAACTGTTTTTT.

The V call is TRBV7-9, the J call TRBJ1-2; no reliable D call. The V gene lost 2 bases and the J gene lost 0 bases, with 10 bases spanning the gap. The CDR3 is made up of 15 amino acids. Germline values: CDR1 SEHNR, CDR2 FQNEAQ (reference sequence). CDR3 coding DNA: TGTGCCAGCAGCTTATCGGGGTTTCCTAACTATGGCTACACCTTC. Amino acids: CASSLSGFPNYGYTF.

The V call is TRBV5-6, the J call TRBJ2-7; TRBD2 aligns across 12 bases. Unmatched junction bases numbered 7, after V lost 2 bases and J lost 7 bases. Germline assignment: CDR1 SGHDT and CDR2 YYEEEE. The CDR3 totals 15 residues. The CDR3 reads CASSLFTSGRREQYV. The DNA of the CDR3 is TGTGCCAGCAGCTTATTTACTAGCGGGAGGAGAGAGCAGTACGTC.

This clone appeared a single time. The rearrangement uses TRBV4-3 and TRBJ1-2; D uncertain. The germline gives CDR1 LGHNA, CDR2 YSLEER. This CDR3 is 16 amino acids long. The ends were cut back, 0 bases at V and 2 bases at J, with 13 bases in the middle. Here the CDR3 reads CASSQERVELNYGYTF. CDR3 in DNA: TGCGCCAGCAGCCAAGAAAGAGTTGAGTTGAACTATGGCTACACCTTC.

The J gene is TRBJ1-1, the V gene TRBV4-1; TRBD1 matches at 7 bases. The V gene end was trimmed by 2 bases and the J gene end by 1 base; junction bases not matched to a gene: 10. CDR1 and CDR2 (germline): MGHRA, YSYEKL. The CDR3 is made up of 17 amino acids. The DNA of the CDR3 is TGCGCCAGCAGCCAACGCTGGGCCGACAGGGCGAACACTGAAGCTTTCTTT. This sequence encodes CASSQRWADRANTEAFF.

The chain links TRBV19 to TRBJ2-1; 10 nucleotides match TRBD2. CDR3 size: 12 residues. Trimming removed 6 bases from V and 10 bases from J; junction bases left unmatched: 3. Germline V gene lookup returns CDR1 LNHDA and CDR2 SQIVND (reference sequence). Here the CDR3 DNA reads TGTGCCAGTAGACTAGCGGGAAACGAGCAGTTCTTC. Translating gives CASRLAGNEQFF.